This T cell receptor beta chain was recorded in a study of T cells after yellow fever vaccination. This clonotype was counted ten times or more. Germline CDR1 is SGHRS and CDR2 is YFSETQ. This CDR3 has 15 amino acids. Trimming removed 4 bases from V and 5 bases from J, with 18 bases in between. TCRdb fed the 5' RACE reads into MiXCR, producing one record per CDR3 protein. This sample has about 240,000 distinct CDR3 sequences, with 6.9% found just once. The sequencing here drew on CD4+ T cells sorted from PBMCs, taken 15 days after the yellow fever booster vaccination. The gene calls are TRBV5-1 and TRBJ2-5; no clear D. The sequence came from a man younger than 40 who received the YFV17D yellow fever vaccine. CDR3 residues: CASSPDLRSSETQYF. In nucleotides, the CDR3 is TGCGCCAGCAGCCCAGACCTTCGGAGTTCTGAGACCCAGTACTTC. Full variable domain (rest looked up from reference TRBV5-1 and TRBJ2-5): KAGVTQTPRYLIKTRGQQVTLSCSPISGHRSVSWYQQTPGQGLQFLFEYFSETQRNKGNFPGRFSGRQFSNSRSEMNVSTLELGDSALYLCASSPDLRSSETQYFGPGTRLLVL.